This paragraph reports one T cell receptor beta chain. Its antigen is as yet unknown. This sample is drawn from a study of PD-1 blockade in mismatch repair-deficient tumors. TCRdb's copy holds only in-frame clones and misses some; the assay was immunoSEQ multiplex PCR. The sample yields 60,000 to 65,000 clones, more than 70% seen once. Study results and caveats: Tumor-resident clones, often undetectable pretreatment in blood, expanded then contracted after pembrolizumab.

Trimming cost V 7 bases and J 9 bases; bases outside gene matches: 19. Germline V gene sequence: CDR1 SGHTA, CDR2 FQGNSA. The CDR3 has 17 amino acids. The TCR comes from an adult with mismatch repair-deficient cancer. V usage is TRBV7-2 and J usage is TRBJ2-7; 12 nucleotides agree with TRBD2. The source was peripheral blood, collected 52 weeks after starting pembrolizumab. The CDR3 DNA follows: TGTGCCAGCACCTCCGAGAGACTAGCGGGAGAACCGAACGGGCAGTACTTC. It yields the protein CASTSERLAGEPNGQYF.